This TCR beta chain was recovered during a study of blood T cell repertoires in COVID-19. At the level of the study: Italy, Spain and the United States were the sources of the convalescent and acute COVID-19 samples. T cells, B-cell-depleted T cells, or PBMCs supplied cDNA or gDNA.

V dropped 4 bases and J dropped 2 bases, with 13 bases sitting between them. The V gene's germline CDR1 is SGHRS and CDR2 YFSETQ. The CDR3 sequence is 15 residues long. In the study's own analysis: Reference gene primer amplification gave estimated nucleated cell counts. The repertoire was sequenced with immunoSEQ multiplex PCR; TCRdb's copy has only in-frame clones and lacks some. That table gives V, J and clone size, and the DNA gave D and trimming. There are about 50,000 clones in the sample; 85% to 90% occur only once, and approximately 6.9% lies in the top ten. The sequence was collected from a man in his 60s with acute or convalescent COVID-19. The rearrangement links TRBV5-1 to TRBJ1-5; possible D gene TRBD1, 5 bases. The sequenced sample was peripheral blood. The CDR3 sequence is CASSQGPRGNQPQHF. The DNA of the CDR3 is TGCGCCAGCAGCCAGGGTCCAAGGGGCAATCAGCCCCAGCATTTT.